The 5 T cell receptor beta chains reported below all come from one sample, sequenced in a study of siplizumab effects on memory and regulatory T cells. Sequencing used immunoSEQ multiplex PCR; TCRdb keeps in-frame clones, though not all of them. Of tens of thousands of clones listed, about 97% are singletons. The sample was naive CD4+ T cells sorted from blood. The receptor set was obtained from a human donor in good health.

The J gene is TRBJ2-3, the V gene TRBV7-1; D perhaps matches TRBD2 (6 bases). TRBV7-1 is an ORF, and what it does is uncertain. The V gene lost 4 bases and the J gene lost 1 base, with 12 bases spanning the gap. CDR3 size: 15 residues. The CDR3 coding sequence is TGTGCCAGCAGCTTAGACGAGCGGGGCACAGATACGCAGTATTTT. Protein: CASSLDERGTDTQYF.

The chain uses TRBV5-1 and TRBJ2-2, with D tentatively TRBD1 (6 bases). CDR1 SGHRS and CDR2 YFSETQ come from the germline V gene. This CDR3 contains 15 residues. V lost 3 bases and J 6 bases, leaving 15 bases between the germline ends. The CDR3 bases are TGCGCCAGCAGCTCCGGGGACAACAGGGCCGGGGAGCTGTTTTTT. Encoded protein: CASSSGDNRAGELFF.

This chain links TRBV4-1 with TRBJ1-5, with D unresolved. The V gene's germline CDR1 is MGHRA and CDR2 YSYEKL. The CDR3 consists of 18 residues. The V and J ends lost 1 base and 3 bases respectively, with 19 bases between them. In DNA, the CDR3 is TGCGCCAGCAGCCAAGTGGTTCGGGGAGGTACAAACAATCAGCCCCAGCATTTT. Protein sequence: CASSQVVRGGTNNQPQHF.

This sequence joins TRBV19 and TRBJ1-2; 8 positions match TRBD1. V gave up 9 bases and J gave up 4 bases; unmatched junction bases: 16. Germline V lookup: CDR1 LNHDA, CDR2 SQIVND (reference sequence). The CDR3 runs 16 residues. For the CDR3, the DNA is TGTGCCAGCAAACCAATCACAAGGGACAGGTCCTATGGCTACACCTTC. Protein: CASKPITRDRSYGYTF.

The rearrangement links TRBV25-1 to TRBJ1-1; no clear D gene. CDR3 length: 13 amino acids. V was shortened by 6 bases and J by 0 bases, with 8 bases between the two germline ends. CDR1 and CDR2 (germline): MGHDK, SYGVNS. As DNA, the CDR3 is TGTGCCAGCAGGACACGGGTGAACACTGAAGCTTTCTTT. This gives the protein CASRTRVNTEAFF.